Listed below are T cell receptor beta chains from one sample, sequenced in a study of regulatory T cells in long-lasting Graves disease. TCRdb recomputed calls from the multiplex PCR reads with MiXCR, one row per CDR3 protein. The sample shows approximately 290,000 distinct CDR3 sequences, 20% to 25% of them seen only once. The specimen comprised peripheral blood mononuclear cells (PBMCs), sampled when the disease was refractory, from a patient treated with antithyroid drugs. All receptors come from a female donor with Graves disease. CDR3s include the opening cysteine and the closing phenylalanine or tryptophan. A D gene is named only where the DNA matches it firmly. Expanded clones get a size class; other rows say once, few or many, or leave the size out.

- | TRBJ1-1 | many | TRBV30 | CAWSVEGITEAFF | TGTGCCTGGAGTGTTGAGGGTATCACTGAAGCTTTCTTT
- | TRBJ2-7 | many | TRBV27 | CASSLSGRKNEQYF | TGTGCCAGCAGTTTATCGGGACGCAAAAACGAGCAGTACTTC
- | TRBJ1-1 | many | TRBV28 | CASNPDGNTEAFF | TGTGCCAGCAACCCGGACGGAAACACTGAAGCTTTCTTT
- | TRBJ1-1 | few | TRBV30 | CAWTVTANTEAFF | TGTGCCTGGACCGTGACAGCGAACACTGAAGCTTTCTTT
TRBD2 | TRBJ2-2 | few | TRBV5-8 | CASSFELADLTGELFF | TGTGCCAGCAGCTTTGAACTAGCGGACCTTACCGGGGAGCTGTTTTTT
- | TRBJ1-2 | - | TRBV7-9 | CASSPFGNGYTF | -
- | TRBJ1-4 | few | TRBV7-9 | CASSLVGVTEKLFF | TGTGCCAGCAGCTTGGTTGGAGTAACTGAAAAACTGTTTTTT
- | TRBJ2-7 | - | TRBV6-5 | CASSYGRGYEQYF | TGTGCCAGCAGTTACGGTCGGGGATACGAGCAGTACTTC
TRBD2 | TRBJ2-2 | - | TRBV20-1 | CSAHISGRVLGGELFF | TGCAGTGCCCACATAAGCGGGAGAGTGTTGGGCGGGGAGCTGTTTTTT
TRBD1 | TRBJ1-1 | few | TRBV5-4 | CATQPGQGAWSTEAFF | TGTGCCACCCAACCGGGACAGGGGGCATGGAGCACTGAAGCTTTCTTT
TRBD1 | TRBJ2-5 | many | TRBV29-1 | CSACMTGKETQYF | TGCAGCGCCTGCATGACAGGGAAAGAGACCCAGTACTTC
TRBD1 | TRBJ2-2 | few | TRBV4-3 | CASSQDRQGVTGELFF | TGCGCCAGCAGCCAAGATCGCCAGGGGGTCACCGGGGAGCTGTTTTTT
- | TRBJ2-7 | - | TRBV28 | CASSFRAGTDDEQYF | TGTGCCAGCAGTTTTCGGGCGGGTACCGACGACGAGCAGTACTTC
TRBD2 | TRBJ2-7 | few | TRBV20-1 | CSATLAGVPEQYF | TGCAGTGCTACGCTAGCGGGAGTTCCCGAGCAGTACTTC
- | TRBJ2-7 | - | TRBV25-1 | CASSEYGQGDEQYF | TGTGCCAGCAGTGAATATGGCCAGGGTGACGAGCAGTACTTC
- | TRBJ2-5 | many | TRBV12-3/TRBV12-4 | CASSFRETQYF | TGTGCCAGCAGTTTTCGAGAGACCCAGTACTTC
TRBD2 | TRBJ2-7 | many | TRBV7-2 | CASSLKAGLVHEQYF | TGTGCCAGCAGCTTAAAAGCGGGACTAGTACACGAGCAGTACTTC